The present T cell receptor beta chain was sequenced within a study of OX40 agonist ivuxolimab in advanced cancers. Overall study: The patients got ivuxolimab, which is an agonistic anti-OX40 (CD134) antibody. Study-wide results and limits: The CD4+ and CD8+ T cells in the blood had expanded clonally by week 6 at 0.1 to 3.0 mg/kg. Some patients without response likewise showed low normalized clonal expansion.

With regard to this clone: Its antigen is unknown.

Assay: immunoSEQ multiplex PCR; the TCRdb copy retains only in-frame clones and omits some. Of just under 65,000 clones listed, around 89% were seen once; the top ten hold about 10%. This CDR3 is 15 amino acids long. V dropped 4 bases and J dropped 8 bases, with 20 bases sitting between them. CDR1 and CDR2 (germline): MDHEN, SYDVKM. This sequence was found in an adult with an advanced solid tumor such as melanoma, head and neck, liver or kidney cancer. This chain links TRBV28 with TRBJ1-2, with unresolved D. Material: CD4+ or CD8+ T cells sorted from blood, obtained in a trial of the OX40 agonist ivuxolimab. CDR3 sequence (DNA): TGTGCCAGCAGTTCTGATGTGGGGTACACAGACGGCTACACCTTC. It translates to CASSSDVGYTDGYTF.